Each of the 24 T cell receptor beta chains below was sequenced from the same sample in a study of radiotherapy plus CTLA-4 blockade in lung cancer. TCRdb's table, derived via immunoSEQ multiplex PCR, lists solely in-frame clones and lacks some. Of over 60,000 clones detected, roughly 84% appear once; the ten largest clones hold over 35%. The source was peripheral blood, collected from a patient treated with radiotherapy plus ipilimumab. The origin of the receptors is a human donor with non-small cell lung cancer that progressed on radiotherapy plus ipilimumab.

V usage is TRBV29-1 and J usage is TRBJ2-2; 10 bases fit TRBD2. Trimming took 3 bases from V and 4 from J; bases not matched to a gene: 8. CDR1 and CDR2 from the germline V gene are SQVTM and ANQGSEA. The CDR3 is 16 residues long. The CDR3 DNA reads as TGCAGCGTTGATGGGCTAGCGGGAGTTAGCACCGGGGAGCTGTTTTTT. It specifies CSVDGLAGVSTGELFF.

This clone was seen more than once but under ten times. The gene calls are TRBV5-4 and TRBJ2-4; no definite D call. V lost 0 bases to trimming and J lost 6 bases, with 7 bases between them. CDR3 length: 13 amino acids. The V gene's germline CDR1 is SGHNT and CDR2 YYREEE (reference sequence). The CDR3 loop is CASSLATVNIQYF. CDR3 bases: TGTGCCAGCAGCTTGGCCACAGTAAACATTCAGTACTTC.

Here the CDR3 reads CASSPRLAGGTDTQYF. Here the CDR3 DNA reads TGTGCCAGCAGCCCCAGACTAGCGGGGGGCACAGATACGCAGTATTTT. The chain is built from TRBV11-2 and TRBJ2-3; TRBD2 agrees at 12 bases. Germline V gene sequence: CDR1 SGHAT, CDR2 FQNNGV. V trimming: 5 bases; J trimming: 1 base; junction bases outside the gene matches: 4. The CDR3 runs to 16 residues.

This clone showed up just once. V gene TRBV6-1 combines with J gene TRBJ2-5; 12 bases are shared with TRBD2. This CDR3 is built from 15 residues. J lost 11 bases, V lost 4 bases, and 11 bases had no gene match. CDR1 and CDR2 (germline): MNHNS, SASEGT. CDR3 nucleotides: TGTGCCAGCAGTGGGAGACTAGCGGGGGCGGCGGAGCAGTACTTC. Its protein product is CASSGRLAGAAEQYF.

The rearrangement joins TRBV19 to TRBJ1-1; D perhaps matches TRBD1 (5 bases). Germline V gene data show CDR1 as LNHDA and CDR2 as SQIVND (reference sequence). Trimming cost V 6 bases and J 1 base, with 12 bases left between them. The CDR3 has 14 residues. The CDR3 protein is CASSRDAGNTEAFF. CDR3 nucleotide sequence: TGTGCCAGTAGCAGGGACGCCGGGAACACTGAAGCTTTCTTT.

The chain is built from TRBV5-1 and TRBJ2-2, with TRBD2 matching 7 bases. Germline V gene sequence: CDR1 SGHRS, CDR2 YFSETQ. The CDR3 loop spans 15 amino acids. V was clipped by 4 bases and J by 3 bases; unmatched bases: 6. CDR3 sequence (DNA): TGCGCCAGCAGCGTGAGCGGGACTTACACCGGGGAGCTGTTTTTT. It is translated as CASSVSGTYTGELFF.

This clone has a single count. This rearrangement joins TRBV18 to TRBJ2-1; 7 bases line up with TRBD2. CDR1 is KGHSH, CDR2 LQKENI, per germline. The CDR3 spans 16 residues. The trim removed 0 bases at V and 6 bases at J, leaving 8 bases unmatched. The CDR3 DNA follows: TGTGCCAGCTCACCACCGTCGGCGGGAGTAAGCAATGAGCAGTTCTTC. It codes for CASSPPSAGVSNEQFF.

This chain links TRBV28 with TRBJ2-7; tentatively, D is TRBD1 (6 bases). V was shortened by 6 bases and J by 7 bases, with 10 bases between the two germline ends. Germline V lookup: CDR1 MDHEN, CDR2 SYDVKM. There are 11 residues in the CDR3. The CDR3, as DNA: TGTGCCAGCAGCTCAGGGGATGAGCAGTACGTC. This sequence encodes CASSSGDEQYV.

V and J are TRBV5-4 and TRBJ2-5, with D possibly TRBD2 on 6 matching bases. With 4 bases removed from V and 3 bases from J, the gap between germline ends came to 13 bases. CDR3 length: 14 amino acids. Germline V gives CDR1 SGHNT, CDR2 YYREEE (reference sequence). The CDR3 loop is CASSLQVAEETQYF. For the CDR3, the DNA is TGTGCCAGCAGCCTACAAGTAGCGGAAGAGACCCAGTACTTC. Together with reference TRBV5-4 and TRBJ2-5, the CDR3 gives the full variable domain: ETGVTQSPTHLIKTRGQQVTLRCSSQSGHNTVSWYQQALGQGPQFIFQYYREEENGRGNFPPRFSGLQFPNYSSELNVNALELDDSALYLCASSLQVAEETQYFGPGTRLLVL.

The chain uses TRBV6-6 and TRBJ1-2, with TRBD1 matching over 11 bases. CDR1 MNHNY and CDR2 SVGAGI come from the germline V gene (reference sequence). The V gene end was trimmed by 7 bases and the J gene end by 8 bases; junction bases not matched to a gene: 12. The CDR3 spans 15 residues. The CDR3 loop is CASTDRGLVQSGYTF. CDR3 coding DNA: TGTGCCAGCACGGACAGGGGGCTGGTTCAAAGCGGCTACACCTTC.

This sequence joins TRBV4-1 and TRBJ2-1; 12 bases line up with TRBD2. The CDR3 length is 15 residues. The V segment lost 1 base and the J segment 6 bases; nucleotides outside the gene matches: 1. Germline CDR1 and CDR2: MGHRA and YSYEKL. CDR3 DNA: TGCGCCAGCAGCCAAGGACTAGCGGGAGTCAATGAGCAGTTCTTC. This translates into CASSQGLAGVNEQFF.

The chain combines TRBV6-1 with TRBJ2-7; weak D call: TRBD2 (6 bases). This CDR3 spans 14 amino acids. The V end was cut by 7 bases, the J end by 2 bases, with 15 bases between. Germline values: CDR1 MNHNS, CDR2 SASEGT. This CDR3 reads CASNPPGLAYEQYF. CDR3 in DNA: TGTGCCAGCAATCCCCCGGGACTCGCCTACGAGCAGTACTTC.

The chain combines TRBV2 with TRBJ1-1; D is undetermined. The CDR3 sequence is 12 residues long. CDR1 SNHLY and CDR2 FYNNEI come from the germline V gene. V shed 7 bases and J shed 7 bases, with 13 bases lying between them. CDR3 loop: CASTSDSLEAFF. The CDR3 bases are TGTGCCAGCACCTCGGACTCACTTGAAGCTTTCTTT. Using reference TRBV2 and TRBJ1-1 for the parts outside the CDR3, the full variable domain is EPEVTQTPSHQVTQMGQEVILRCVPISNHLYFYWYRQILGQKVEFLVSFYNNEISEKSEIFDDQFSVERPDGSNFTLKIRSTKLEDSAMYFCASTSDSLEAFFGQGTRLTVV.

The rearrangement joins TRBV30 to TRBJ1-5; 7 nucleotides agree with TRBD1. In germline, CDR1 is GTSNPN, CDR2 SVGIG (reference sequence). The CDR3 sequence is 15 residues long. Trimming cost V 3 bases and J 0 bases; bases outside gene matches: 5. CDR3 coding DNA: TGTGCCTGGAGACGGACAGGCGATAGCAATCAGCCCCAGCATTTT. It encodes CAWRRTGDSNQPQHF.

This chain connects TRBV27 to TRBJ2-1; 8 bases match TRBD2. The germline CDR1 and CDR2 sequences are MNHEY and SMNVEV (reference sequence). This CDR3 spans 15 amino acids. J was trimmed by 6 bases and V by 6 bases; bases with no gene match: 10. The CDR3, as DNA: TGTGCCAGCAGACTTTCGGGACTAGGGTCCAATGAGCAGTTCTTC. It codes for CASRLSGLGSNEQFF.

This rearrangement joins TRBV7-3 to TRBJ2-3, with 10 bases identical to TRBD2. The CDR3 contains 14 residues. With 5 bases clipped from V and 4 bases from J, the junction kept 3 bases outside the gene matches. Per the germline V gene, CDR1 is SGHTA and CDR2 is FQGTGA. The DNA for the CDR3 is TGTGCCAGCAGCCCCGGACTAGCGGCAGATACGCAGTATTTT. As protein: CASSPGLAADTQYF.

The V and J genes are TRBV11-2 and TRBJ2-7, with D perhaps given as TRBD1 or TRBD2 (8 bases each). This CDR3 spans 16 amino acids. CDR1 and CDR2 from the germline V gene are SGHAT and FQNNGV. The ends were cut back, 5 bases at V and 1 base at J, with 18 bases in the middle. The CDR3, as DNA: TGTGCCAGCAGCCCAATCGGGGGGGACAGGTCCTACGAGCAGTACTTC. This gives the protein CASSPIGGDRSYEQYF.

The chain recombines TRBV28 with TRBJ1-2; 8 bases match TRBD1. The CDR3 has 15 residues. Germline values: CDR1 MDHEN, CDR2 SYDVKM. J was trimmed by 6 bases and V by 2 bases; bases with no gene match: 8. The CDR3 reads CASSLIGTGGNGYTF. The CDR3 coding sequence is TGTGCCAGCAGTTTAATAGGCACAGGGGGGAATGGCTACACCTTC.

The chain links TRBV2 to TRBJ2-3; the match to TRBD2 covers 8 bases. The CDR3 extends over 14 amino acids. J was trimmed by 2 bases and V by 4 bases; bases with no gene match: 2. Germline CDR1 and CDR2: SNHLY and FYNNEI. The CDR3, as DNA: TGTGCCAGCAGTGCACTAGCGGTCACAGATACGCAGTATTTT. This translates into CASSALAVTDTQYF.

The chain uses TRBV27 and TRBJ2-7; 12 bases are shared with TRBD2. The V gene's germline CDR1 is MNHEY and CDR2 SMNVEV (reference sequence). The CDR3 spans 14 residues. J gave up 2 bases and V 6 bases, and 2 bases lay outside the gene matches. The CDR3 loop is CASRRLAGAYEQYF. The DNA of the CDR3 is TGTGCCAGCAGGCGACTAGCGGGAGCCTACGAGCAGTACTTC.

The CDR3 DNA reads as TGTGCCAGCAGTGAAGCGTCAGGCTCCCGACCTTACGAGCAGTACGTC. Its translation: CASSEASGSRPYEQYV. The chain joins TRBV6-1 to TRBJ2-7; D call uncertain. The CDR3 spans 16 residues. Trimming pared 0 bases from V and 4 bases from J, leaving 16 bases between. Germline assignment: CDR1 MNHNS and CDR2 SASEGT.

V gene TRBV18 combines with J gene TRBJ1-2; no reliable D call. The ends were cut back, 2 bases at V and 8 bases at J, with 12 bases in the middle. Germline CDR1 reads KGHSH; CDR2 reads LQKENI. There are 13 residues in the CDR3. CDR3 amino acids: CASSPSLSEGYTF. The CDR3 bases are TGTGCCAGCTCACCATCATTGTCTGAAGGCTACACCTTC.

This chain connects TRBV5-1 to TRBJ1-4; possible D gene TRBD1, 6 bases. Germline assignment: CDR1 SGHRS and CDR2 YFSETQ. The CDR3 contains 14 residues. Deletions cut 3 bases from V and 7 bases from J, with 13 bases between. In DNA, the CDR3 is TGCGCCAGCAGCTCCTCAGGGGCTTCTGAAAAACTGTTTTTT. Encoded protein: CASSSSGASEKLFF.

V gene TRBV19 combines with J gene TRBJ2-7; D perhaps matches TRBD1 (6 bases). The CDR3 is made up of 12 amino acids. CDR1 is LNHDA and CDR2 is SQIVND in the germline V gene (reference sequence). The ends were cut back, 5 bases at V and 7 bases at J, with 12 bases in the middle. CDR3 nucleotides: TGTGCCAGTAGTCAGGGGACGGGGGAGCAGTACTTC. This codes for CASSQGTGEQYF.